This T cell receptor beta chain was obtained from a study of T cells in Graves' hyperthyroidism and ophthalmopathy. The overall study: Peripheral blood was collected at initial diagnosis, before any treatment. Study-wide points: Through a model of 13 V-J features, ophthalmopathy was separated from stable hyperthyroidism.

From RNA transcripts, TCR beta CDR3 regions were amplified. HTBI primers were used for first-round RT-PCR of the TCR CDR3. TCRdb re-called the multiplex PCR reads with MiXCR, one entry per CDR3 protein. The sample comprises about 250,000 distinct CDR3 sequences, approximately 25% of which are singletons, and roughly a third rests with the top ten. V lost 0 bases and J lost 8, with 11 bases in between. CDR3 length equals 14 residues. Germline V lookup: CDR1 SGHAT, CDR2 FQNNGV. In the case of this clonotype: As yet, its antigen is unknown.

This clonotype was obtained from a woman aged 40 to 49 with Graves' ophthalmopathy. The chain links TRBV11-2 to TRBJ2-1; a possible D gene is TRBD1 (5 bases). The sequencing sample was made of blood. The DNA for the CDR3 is TGTGCCAGCAGCTTAGAGTGGGGCGCGGATGAGCAGTTCTTC. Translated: CASSLEWGADEQFF.